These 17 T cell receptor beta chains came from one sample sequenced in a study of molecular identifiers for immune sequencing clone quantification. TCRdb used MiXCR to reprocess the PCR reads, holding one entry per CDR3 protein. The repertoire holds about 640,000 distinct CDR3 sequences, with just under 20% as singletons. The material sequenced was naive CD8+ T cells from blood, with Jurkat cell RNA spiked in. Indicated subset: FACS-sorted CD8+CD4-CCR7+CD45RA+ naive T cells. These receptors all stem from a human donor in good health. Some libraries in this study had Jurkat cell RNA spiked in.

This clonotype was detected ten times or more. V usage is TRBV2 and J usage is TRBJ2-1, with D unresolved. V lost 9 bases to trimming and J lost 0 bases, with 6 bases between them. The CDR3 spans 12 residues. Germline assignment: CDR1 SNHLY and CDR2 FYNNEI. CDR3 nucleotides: TGTGCCAGGACTCCCTCCTACAATGAGCAGTTCTTC. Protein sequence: CARTPSYNEQFF. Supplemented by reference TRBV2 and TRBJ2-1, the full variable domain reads EPEVTQTPSHQVTQMGQEVILRCVPISNHLYFYWYRQILGQKVEFLVSFYNNEISEKSEIFDDQFSVERPDGSNFTLKIRSTKLEDSAMYFCARTPSYNEQFFGPGTRLTVL.

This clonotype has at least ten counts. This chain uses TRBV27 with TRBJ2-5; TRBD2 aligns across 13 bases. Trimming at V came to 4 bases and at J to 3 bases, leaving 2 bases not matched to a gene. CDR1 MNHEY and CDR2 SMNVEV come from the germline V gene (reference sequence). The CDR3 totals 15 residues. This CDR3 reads CASSYGTSGKETQYF. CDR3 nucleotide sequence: TGTGCCAGCAGTTACGGGACTAGCGGGAAAGAGACCCAGTACTTC.

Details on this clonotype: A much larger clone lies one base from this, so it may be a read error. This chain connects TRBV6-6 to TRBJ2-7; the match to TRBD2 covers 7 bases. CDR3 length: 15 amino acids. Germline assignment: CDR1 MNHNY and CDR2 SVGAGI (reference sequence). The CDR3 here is CASSYRAAGFYERYF. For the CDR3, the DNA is TGTGCCAGCAGTTACCGAGCAGCGGGATTTTACGAGCGGTACTTC.

CDR3 sequence reads: CASSHGLGFGYEQYF. The CDR3 DNA sequence: TGTGCCAGCAGCCATGGACTAGGATTTGGCTACGAGCAGTACTTC. The rearrangement uses TRBV14 and TRBJ2-7, with 7 bases lining up with TRBD2. V lost 3 bases to trimming and J lost 3 bases; unmatched junction nucleotides: 8. Per the germline V gene, CDR1 is SGHDN and CDR2 is FVKESK. The CDR3 consists of 15 residues.

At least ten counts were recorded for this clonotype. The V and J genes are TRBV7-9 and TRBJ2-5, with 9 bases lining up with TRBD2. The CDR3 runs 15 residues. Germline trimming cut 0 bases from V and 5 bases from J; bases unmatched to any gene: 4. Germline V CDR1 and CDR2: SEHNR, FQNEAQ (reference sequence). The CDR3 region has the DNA TGTGCCAGCAGCTTAGCTAGCGGGAGCTTCGAGACCCAGTACTTC. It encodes CASSLASGSFETQYF. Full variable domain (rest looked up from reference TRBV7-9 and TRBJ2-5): DTGVSQNPRHKITKRGQNVTFRCDPISEHNRLYWYRQTLGQGPEFLTYFQNEAQLEKSRLLSDRFSAERPKGSFSTLEIQRTEQGDSAMYLCASSLASGSFETQYFGPGTRLLVL.

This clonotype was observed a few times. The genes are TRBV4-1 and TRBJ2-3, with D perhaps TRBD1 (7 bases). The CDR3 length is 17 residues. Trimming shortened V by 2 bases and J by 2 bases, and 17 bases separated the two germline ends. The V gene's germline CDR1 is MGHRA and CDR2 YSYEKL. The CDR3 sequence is CASSQSGGSGFTDTQYF. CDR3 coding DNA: TGCGCCAGCAGCCAATCAGGGGGGTCGGGTTTCACAGATACGCAGTATTTT.

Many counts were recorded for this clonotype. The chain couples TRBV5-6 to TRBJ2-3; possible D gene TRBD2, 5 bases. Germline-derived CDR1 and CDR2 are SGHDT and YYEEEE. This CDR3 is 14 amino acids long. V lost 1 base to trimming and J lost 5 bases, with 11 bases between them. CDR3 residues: CASSLSRTRDTQYF. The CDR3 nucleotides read TGTGCCAGCAGCTTGAGCAGGACTCGAGATACGCAGTATTTT.

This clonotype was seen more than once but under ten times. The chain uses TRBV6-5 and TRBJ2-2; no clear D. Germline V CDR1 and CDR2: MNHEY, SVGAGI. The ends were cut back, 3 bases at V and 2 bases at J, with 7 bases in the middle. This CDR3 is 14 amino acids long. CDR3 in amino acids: CASSYFRNTGELFF. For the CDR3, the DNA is TGTGCCAGCAGTTATTTTAGAAACACCGGGGAGCTGTTTTTT.

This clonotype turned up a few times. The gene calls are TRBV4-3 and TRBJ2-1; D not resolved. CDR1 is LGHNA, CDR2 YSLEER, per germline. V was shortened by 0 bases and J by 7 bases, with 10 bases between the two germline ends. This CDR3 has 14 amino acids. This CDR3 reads CASSQDFVGNEQFF. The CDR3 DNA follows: TGCGCCAGCAGCCAAGATTTCGTGGGGAATGAGCAGTTCTTC.

CDR3 loop: CASSLVPGQGATDTQYF. The CDR3, as DNA: TGCGCCAGCAGCTTGGTCCCGGGGCAGGGGGCGACAGATACGCAGTATTTT. This chain joins TRBV5-1 and TRBJ2-3; 8 nucleotides line up with TRBD1. CDR3 length equals 17 residues. V gave up 0 bases and J gave up 3 bases; unmatched junction bases: 9. Per germline, CDR1 SGHRS and CDR2 YFSETQ.

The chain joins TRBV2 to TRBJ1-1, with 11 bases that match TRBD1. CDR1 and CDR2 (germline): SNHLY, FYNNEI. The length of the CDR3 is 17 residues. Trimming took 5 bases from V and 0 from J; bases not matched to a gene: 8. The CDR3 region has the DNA TGTGCCAGCAGTTACAAGGACAGGGGGCGTTTGAACACTGAAGCTTTCTTT. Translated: CASSYKDRGRLNTEAFF.

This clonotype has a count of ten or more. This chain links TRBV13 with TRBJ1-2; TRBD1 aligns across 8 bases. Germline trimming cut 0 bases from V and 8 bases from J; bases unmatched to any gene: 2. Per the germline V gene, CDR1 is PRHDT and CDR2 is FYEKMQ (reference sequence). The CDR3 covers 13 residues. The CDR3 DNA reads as TGTGCCAGCAGCTTAGGCAGGGGGCAGGGCTACACCTTC. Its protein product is CASSLGRGQGYTF.

CDR3: CASNDRGPNQETQYF. In DNA, the CDR3 is TGTGCCAGCAATGACAGGGGGCCTAACCAAGAGACCCAGTACTTC. The V call is TRBV27, the J call TRBJ2-5, with 10 nucleotides matching TRBD1. The length of the CDR3 is 15 residues. Germline CDR1 is MNHEY and CDR2 is SMNVEV (reference sequence). J gave up 0 bases and V 7 bases, and 5 bases lay outside the gene matches.

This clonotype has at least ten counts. This chain's CDR3 is CASSTSSGTGLAGGPSETQYF. DNA for the CDR3: TGTGCCAGCAGCACCTCCTCCGGGACAGGGCTAGCGGGAGGGCCCTCGGAGACCCAGTACTTC. The chain is built from TRBV28 and TRBJ2-5; 12 bases align to TRBD2. J gave up 5 bases and V 6 bases, and 25 bases lay outside the gene matches. The CDR3 loop spans 21 amino acids. Germline V CDR1 and CDR2: MDHEN, SYDVKM.

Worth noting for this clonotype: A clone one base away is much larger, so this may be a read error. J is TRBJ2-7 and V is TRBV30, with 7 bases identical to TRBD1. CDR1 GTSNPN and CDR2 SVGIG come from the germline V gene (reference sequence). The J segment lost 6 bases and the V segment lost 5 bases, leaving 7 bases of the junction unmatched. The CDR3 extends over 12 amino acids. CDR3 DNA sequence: TGTGCCTGGGGACAGGCGGCCTGCGAGCAGTACTTC. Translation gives CAWGQAACEQYF. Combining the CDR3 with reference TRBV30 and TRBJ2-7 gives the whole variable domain SQTIHQWPATLVQPVGSPLSLECTVEGTSNPNLYWYRQAAGRGLQLLFYSVGIGQISSEVPQNLSASRPQDRQFILSSKKLLLSDSGFYLCAWGQAACEQYFGPGTRLTVT.

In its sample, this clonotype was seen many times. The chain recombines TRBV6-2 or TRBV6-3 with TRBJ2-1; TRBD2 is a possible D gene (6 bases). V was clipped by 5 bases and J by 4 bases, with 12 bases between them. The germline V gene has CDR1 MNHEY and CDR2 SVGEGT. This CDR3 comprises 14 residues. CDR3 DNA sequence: TGTGCCAGCAGTCAGTGGGGGGTTTACAATGAGCAGTTCTTC. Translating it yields CASSQWGVYNEQFF.

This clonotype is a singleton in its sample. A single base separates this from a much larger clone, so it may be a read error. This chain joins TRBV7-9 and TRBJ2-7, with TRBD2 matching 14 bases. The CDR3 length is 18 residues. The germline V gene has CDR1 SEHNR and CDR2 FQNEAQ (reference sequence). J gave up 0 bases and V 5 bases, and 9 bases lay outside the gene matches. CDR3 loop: CASSVPGLAGAASYEQYF. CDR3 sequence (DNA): TGTGCCAGCAGCGTACCGGGACTAGCGGGAGCTGCCTCCTACGAGCAGTACTTC.